Listed below are T cell receptor beta chains from one sample, sequenced in a study of metastatic and nonmetastatic thyroid tumors. From the PCR reads, TCRdb re-called clones with MiXCR. The sample has around 15,000 clones, about 24% seen once. The sample taken for sequencing was tumor tissue. The receptors were gathered from a male donor with papillary thyroid cancer or a benign thyroid nodule (not recorded which). Some clones in this sample may be carry-over from other donors' samples. CDR3s include the opening cysteine and the closing phenylalanine or tryptophan. Fields, in order: V gene, clone size, D gene, CDR3 protein. D genes are given only for firm matches. Clone sizes are given selectively: once, few, many, or a class where the clone is expanded.

v_gene: TRBV28; abundance: medium-sized; d_gene: NA; CDR3aa: CASTSWKDGGYTF
v_gene: TRBV14; abundance: many; d_gene: TRBD2; CDR3aa: CASREAGVETQYF
v_gene: TRBV12-3/TRBV12-4; abundance: many; d_gene: NA; CDR3aa: CASRGGSYEQYF
v_gene: TRBV6-2/TRBV6-3; abundance: few; d_gene: NA; CDR3aa: CASSYSMASEAFF
v_gene: TRBV28; abundance: few; d_gene: NA; CDR3aa: CASSADSTDTQYF
v_gene: TRBV5-1; abundance: medium-sized; d_gene: NA; CDR3aa: CASSLEGAEAFF
v_gene: TRBV2; abundance: NA; d_gene: NA; CDR3aa: CASSPGRTEAFF
v_gene: TRBV5-1; abundance: NA; d_gene: TRBD1; CDR3aa: CASSLTGEGTGAFF
v_gene: TRBV7-9; abundance: many; d_gene: NA; CDR3aa: CASSRGTRDTQYF
v_gene: TRBV5-4; abundance: NA; d_gene: NA; CDR3aa: CASSLVVMAGGPNEQFF
v_gene: TRBV6-1; abundance: many; d_gene: NA; CDR3aa: CASSQPRVQETQYF
v_gene: TRBV18; abundance: many; d_gene: TRBD1; CDR3aa: CASSPSGTAYEQYF
v_gene: TRBV2; abundance: many; d_gene: NA; CDR3aa: CASTTNRAGANVLTF
v_gene: TRBV30; abundance: few; d_gene: NA; CDR3aa: CAWFEMGPKGSYGYTF
v_gene: TRBV30; abundance: many; d_gene: TRBD2; CDR3aa: CAWSVQGRASGSTDTQYF
v_gene: TRBV7-6; abundance: NA; d_gene: NA; CDR3aa: CASSSFSVSGANVLTF
v_gene: TRBV4-1; abundance: NA; d_gene: NA; CDR3aa: CASSQDWGVSRNSPLHF
v_gene: TRBV7-9; abundance: many; d_gene: NA; CDR3aa: CASSLRGIEETQYF
v_gene: TRBV3-1; abundance: many; d_gene: NA; CDR3aa: CASSPSDGSSYEQYF
v_gene: TRBV30; abundance: medium-sized; d_gene: NA; CDR3aa: CAWSLGHTDTQYF
v_gene: TRBV11-2; abundance: many; d_gene: NA; CDR3aa: CASSLGRVNGELFF
v_gene: TRBV19; abundance: many; d_gene: NA; CDR3aa: CASSTGQLMNTEAFF
v_gene: TRBV20-1; abundance: NA; d_gene: TRBD1; CDR3aa: CSASATGAYEQYF
v_gene: TRBV6-1; abundance: NA; d_gene: NA; CDR3aa: CASRAPTEAFF
v_gene: TRBV2; abundance: few; d_gene: NA; CDR3aa: CAIRGWRSNSYEQYF
v_gene: TRBV28; abundance: NA; d_gene: NA; CDR3aa: CASSLAGIYEQYF
v_gene: TRBV7-8; abundance: NA; d_gene: NA; CDR3aa: CASSLTQIDTQYF
v_gene: TRBV20-1; abundance: NA; d_gene: NA; CDR3aa: CSPPKSGPDTEAFF